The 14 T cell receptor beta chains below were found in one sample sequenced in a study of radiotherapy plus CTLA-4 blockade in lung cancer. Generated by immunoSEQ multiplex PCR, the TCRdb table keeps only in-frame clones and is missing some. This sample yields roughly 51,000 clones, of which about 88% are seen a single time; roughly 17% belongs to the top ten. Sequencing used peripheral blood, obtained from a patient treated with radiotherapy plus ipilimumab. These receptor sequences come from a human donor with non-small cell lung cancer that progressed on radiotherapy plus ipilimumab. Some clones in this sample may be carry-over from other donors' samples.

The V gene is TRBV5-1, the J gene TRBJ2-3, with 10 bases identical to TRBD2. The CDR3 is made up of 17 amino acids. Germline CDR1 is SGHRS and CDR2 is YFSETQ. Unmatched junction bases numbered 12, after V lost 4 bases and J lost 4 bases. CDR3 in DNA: TGCGCCAGCAGCGTCCGTCCCCTAGCGGGGGAAGCAGATACGCAGTATTTT. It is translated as CASSVRPLAGEADTQYF. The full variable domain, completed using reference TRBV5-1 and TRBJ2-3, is KAGVTQTPRYLIKTRGQQVTLSCSPISGHRSVSWYQQTPGQGLQFLFEYFSETQRNKGNFPGRFSGRQFSNSRSEMNVSTLELGDSALYLCASSVRPLAGEADTQYFGPGTRLTVL.

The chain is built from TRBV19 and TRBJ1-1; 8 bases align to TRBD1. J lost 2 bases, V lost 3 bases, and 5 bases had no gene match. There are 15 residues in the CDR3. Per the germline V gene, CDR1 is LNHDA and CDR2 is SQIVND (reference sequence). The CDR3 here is CASSMMGTGNTEAFF. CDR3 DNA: TGTGCCAGTAGTATGATGGGGACAGGCAACACTGAAGCTTTCTTT.

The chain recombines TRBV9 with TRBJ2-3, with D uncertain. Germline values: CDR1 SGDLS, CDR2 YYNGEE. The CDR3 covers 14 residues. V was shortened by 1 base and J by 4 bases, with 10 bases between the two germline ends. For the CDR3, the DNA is TGTGCCAGCAGCGTACGAGCGCTATCAGATACGCAGTATTTT. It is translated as CASSVRALSDTQYF.

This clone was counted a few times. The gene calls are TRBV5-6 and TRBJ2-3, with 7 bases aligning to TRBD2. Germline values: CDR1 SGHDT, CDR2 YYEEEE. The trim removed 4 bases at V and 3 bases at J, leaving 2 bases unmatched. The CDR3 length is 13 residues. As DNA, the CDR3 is TGTGCCAGCAGCGGGGGGGAGACAGATACGCAGTATTTT. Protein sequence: CASSGGETDTQYF. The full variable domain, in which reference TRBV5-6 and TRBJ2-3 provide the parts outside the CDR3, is DAGVTQSPTHLIKTRGQQVTLRCSPKSGHDTVSWYQQALGQGPQFIFQYYEEEERQRGNFPDRFSGHQFPNYSSELNVNALLLGDSALYLCASSGGETDTQYFGPGTRLTVL.

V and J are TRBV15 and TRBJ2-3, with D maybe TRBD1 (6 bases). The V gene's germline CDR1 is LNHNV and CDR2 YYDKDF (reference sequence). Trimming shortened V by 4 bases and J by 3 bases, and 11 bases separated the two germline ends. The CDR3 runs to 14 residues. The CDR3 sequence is CATSNRDITDTQYF. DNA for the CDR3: TGTGCCACCAGCAACCGGGACATAACAGATACGCAGTATTTT.

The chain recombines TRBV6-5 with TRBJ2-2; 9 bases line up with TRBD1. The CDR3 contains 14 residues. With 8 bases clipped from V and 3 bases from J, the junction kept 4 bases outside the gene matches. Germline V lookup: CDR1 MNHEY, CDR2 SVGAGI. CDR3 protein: CASGTGYDTGELFF. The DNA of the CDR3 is TGTGCCAGCGGGACAGGGTATGACACCGGGGAGCTGTTTTTT.

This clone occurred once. CDR3 protein: CASSAGVNTGELFF. The CDR3, as DNA: TGCGCCAGCAGCGCAGGCGTGAACACCGGGGAGCTGTTTTTT. The chain uses TRBV5-1 and TRBJ2-2; D gene ambiguous. The CDR3 runs 14 residues. Looked up from germline, CDR1 is SGHRS and CDR2 is YFSETQ. Trimming cost V 4 bases and J 1 base, with 8 bases left between them.

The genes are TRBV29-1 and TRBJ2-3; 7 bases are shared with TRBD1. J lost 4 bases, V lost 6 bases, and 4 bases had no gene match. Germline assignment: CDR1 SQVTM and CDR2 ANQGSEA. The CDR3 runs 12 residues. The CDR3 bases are TGCAGCGTCGGACAGGACTCAGATACGCAGTATTTT. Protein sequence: CSVGQDSDTQYF.

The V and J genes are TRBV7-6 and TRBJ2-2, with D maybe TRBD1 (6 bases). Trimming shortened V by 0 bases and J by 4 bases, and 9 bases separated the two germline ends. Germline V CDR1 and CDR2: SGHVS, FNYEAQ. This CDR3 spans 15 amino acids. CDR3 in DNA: TGTGCCAGCAGCTTAGCTCCAGGGGCCACCGGGGAGCTGTTTTTT. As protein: CASSLAPGATGELFF.

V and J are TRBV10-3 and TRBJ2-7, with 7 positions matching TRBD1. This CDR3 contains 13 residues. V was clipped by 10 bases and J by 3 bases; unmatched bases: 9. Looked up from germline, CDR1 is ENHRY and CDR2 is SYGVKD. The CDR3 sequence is CATMTGNGYEQYF. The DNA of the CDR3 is TGTGCCACCATGACAGGGAATGGCTACGAGCAGTACTTC.

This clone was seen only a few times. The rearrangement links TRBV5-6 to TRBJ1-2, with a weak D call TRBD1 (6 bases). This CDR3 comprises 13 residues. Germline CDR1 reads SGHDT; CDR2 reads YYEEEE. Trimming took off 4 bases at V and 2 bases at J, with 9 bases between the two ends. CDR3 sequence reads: CASSRTGNYGYTF. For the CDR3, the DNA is TGTGCCAGCAGCCGAACAGGGAACTATGGCTACACCTTC. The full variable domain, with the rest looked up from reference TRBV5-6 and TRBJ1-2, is DAGVTQSPTHLIKTRGQQVTLRCSPKSGHDTVSWYQQALGQGPQFIFQYYEEEERQRGNFPDRFSGHQFPNYSSELNVNALLLGDSALYLCASSRTGNYGYTFGSGTRLTVV.

CDR3 residues: CASSRGGSYEQYF. CDR3 DNA: TGTGCCAGCAGCCGGGGGGGATCCTACGAGCAGTACTTC. V is TRBV2 and J is TRBJ2-7; 8 nucleotides match TRBD2. CDR1 SNHLY and CDR2 FYNNEI come from the germline V gene. This CDR3 region has 13 residues. V lost 6 bases and J lost 1; bases outside the gene matches: 2. Full variable domain (remainder filled in from reference TRBV2 and TRBJ2-7): EPEVTQTPSHQVTQMGQEVILRCVPISNHLYFYWYRQILGQKVEFLVSFYNNEISEKSEIFDDQFSVERPDGSNFTLKIRSTKLEDSAMYFCASSRGGSYEQYFGPGTRLTVT.

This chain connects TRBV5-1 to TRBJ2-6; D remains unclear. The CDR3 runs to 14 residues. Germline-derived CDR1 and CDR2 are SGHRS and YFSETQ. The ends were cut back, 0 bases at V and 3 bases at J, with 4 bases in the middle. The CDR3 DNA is TGCGCCAGCAGCTTGGCCATTGGGGCCAACGTCCTGACTTTC. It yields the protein CASSLAIGANVLTF.

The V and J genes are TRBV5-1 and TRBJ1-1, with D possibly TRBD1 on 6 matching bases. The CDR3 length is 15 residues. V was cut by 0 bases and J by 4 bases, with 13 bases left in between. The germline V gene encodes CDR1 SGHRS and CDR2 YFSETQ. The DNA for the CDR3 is TGCGCCAGCAGCTTGGCAGCACAGGGTTTCACTGAAGCTTTCTTT. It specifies CASSLAAQGFTEAFF.